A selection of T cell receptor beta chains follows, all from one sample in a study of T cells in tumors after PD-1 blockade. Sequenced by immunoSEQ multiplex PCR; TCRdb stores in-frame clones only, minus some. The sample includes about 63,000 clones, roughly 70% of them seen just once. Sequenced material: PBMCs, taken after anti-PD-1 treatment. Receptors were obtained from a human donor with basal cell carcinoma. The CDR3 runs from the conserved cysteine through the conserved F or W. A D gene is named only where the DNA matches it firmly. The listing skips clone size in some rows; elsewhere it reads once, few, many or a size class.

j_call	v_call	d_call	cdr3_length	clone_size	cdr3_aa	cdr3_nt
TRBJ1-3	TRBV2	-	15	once	CASSVNQSPRNTIYF	TGTGCCAGCAGTGTTAACCAGTCACCTAGAAACACCATATATTTT
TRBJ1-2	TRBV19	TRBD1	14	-	CASRDRVGNYGYTF	TGTGCCAGTAGGGACAGGGTTGGGAACTATGGCTACACCTTC
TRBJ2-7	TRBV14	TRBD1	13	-	CASATRDRVEQYF	TGTGCCAGCGCTACTCGGGACAGGGTGGAGCAGTACTTC
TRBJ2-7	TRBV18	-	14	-	CASSPGLLSYEQYF	TGTGCCAGCTCACCGGGACTCCTATCCTACGAGCAGTACTTC
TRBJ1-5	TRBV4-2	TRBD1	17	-	CASSQDGDSRGNQPQHF	TGTGCCAGCAGCCAAGATGGGGACAGTAGGGGCAATCAGCCCCAGCATTTT
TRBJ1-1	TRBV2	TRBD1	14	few	CASSGTARNTEAFF	TGTGCCAGCAGCGGGACAGCAAGGAACACTGAAGCTTTCTTT
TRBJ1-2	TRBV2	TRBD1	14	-	CASSSIGQAYGYTF	TGTGCCAGCAGTTCAATAGGACAGGCCTATGGCTACACCTTC
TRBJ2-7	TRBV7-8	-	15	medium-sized	CASSFGTLTSYEQYF	TGTGCCAGCAGCTTCGGGACTCTAACATCCTACGAGCAGTACTTC
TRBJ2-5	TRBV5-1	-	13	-	CASSLASAETQYF	TGCGCCAGCAGCTTGGCTTCAGCAGAGACCCAGTACTTC
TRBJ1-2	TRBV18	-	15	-	CASSPAGGTSNGYTF	TGTGCCAGCTCACCAGCTGGGGGGACGTCCAATGGCTACACCTTC
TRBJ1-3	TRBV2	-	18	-	CASSLPRTEENSSDTIYF	TGTGCCAGCAGTTTACCCCGGACTGAAGAGAACTCGTCGGACACCATATATTTT
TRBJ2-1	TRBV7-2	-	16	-	CASSLRGGLSYNEQFF	TGTGCCAGCAGCCTGAGGGGGGGACTCTCCTACAATGAGCAGTTCTTC
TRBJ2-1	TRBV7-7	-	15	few	CASRRAGSSYNEQFF	TGTGCTAGCAGACGGGCGGGGAGCTCCTACAATGAGCAGTTCTTC
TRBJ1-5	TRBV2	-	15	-	CASSPPGRENQPQHF	TGTGCCAGCAGTCCCCCGGGGAGAGAAAATCAGCCCCAGCATTTT
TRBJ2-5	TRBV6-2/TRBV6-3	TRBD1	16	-	CASSPFGTARSETQYF	TGTGCCAGCAGCCCCTTCGGGACAGCGAGGTCAGAGACCCAGTACTTC
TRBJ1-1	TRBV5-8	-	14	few	CASSLRGLNTEAFF	TGTGCCAGCAGCTTGCGGGGATTGAACACTGAAGCTTTCTTT
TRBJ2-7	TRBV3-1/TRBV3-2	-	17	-	CASSHYPRGGHSYEQYF	TGTGCCAGCAGCCATTATCCTAGGGGGGGGCACTCCTACGAGCAGTACTTC
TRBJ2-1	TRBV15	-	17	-	CATSRVGTFGPGNEQFF	TGTGCCACCAGCAGAGTTGGTACCTTCGGGCCCGGGAATGAGCAGTTCTTC
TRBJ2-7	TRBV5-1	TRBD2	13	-	CASSLREGYEQYF	TGCGCCAGCAGCTTGCGGGAGGGCTACGAGCAGTACTTC
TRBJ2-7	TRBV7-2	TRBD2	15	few	CASRNSGGSPYEQYF	TGTGCCAGCAGGAATAGCGGGGGGTCCCCCTACGAGCAGTACTTC
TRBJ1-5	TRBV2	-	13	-	CASSEEVNQPQHF	TGTGCCAGCAGTGAAGAAGTAAATCAGCCCCAGCATTTT
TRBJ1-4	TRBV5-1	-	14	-	CASSLGGTNEKLFF	TGCGCCAGCAGCTTGGGGGGGACTAATGAAAAACTGTTTTTT
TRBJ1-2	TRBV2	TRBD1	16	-	CASSSLGTGGMIGYTF	TGTGCCAGCAGTTCATTAGGGACAGGGGGCATGATTGGCTACACCTTC
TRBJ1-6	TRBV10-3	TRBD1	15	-	CAISEPGQGTSPLHF	TGTGCCATCAGTGAACCGGGACAGGGGACTTCACCCCTCCACTTT
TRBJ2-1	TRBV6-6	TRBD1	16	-	CASSYSGTGRGDEQFF	TGTGCCAGCAGTTACTCTGGGACAGGGCGCGGCGATGAGCAGTTCTTC
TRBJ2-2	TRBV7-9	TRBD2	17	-	CASSSAAGGSWTGELFF	TGTGCCAGCAGCTCCGCGGCCGGGGGGTCCTGGACCGGGGAGCTGTTTTTT
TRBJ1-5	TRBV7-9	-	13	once	CASSLEHGKPQHF	TGTGCCAGCAGCTTAGAACACGGCAAACCCCAGCATTTT
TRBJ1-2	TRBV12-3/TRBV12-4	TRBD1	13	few	CASSSQGIYGYTF	TGTGCCAGCAGTTCACAGGGGATCTATGGCTACACCTTC
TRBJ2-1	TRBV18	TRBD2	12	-	CASSPIAGEQFF	TGTGCCAGCTCACCTATAGCGGGGGAGCAGTTCTTC
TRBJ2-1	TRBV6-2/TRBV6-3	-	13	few	CASSLIDYNEQFF	TGTGCCAGCAGTTTGATTGACTACAATGAGCAGTTCTTC
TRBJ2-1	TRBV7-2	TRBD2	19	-	CASSSPRGGRGGPGNEQFF	TGTGCCAGCAGCTCCCCTCGCGGGGGGCGGGGGGGGCCCGGTAATGAGCAGTTCTTC
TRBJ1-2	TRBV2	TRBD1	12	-	CASGTGEYGYTF	TGTGCCAGCGGGACAGGGGAATATGGCTACACCTTC
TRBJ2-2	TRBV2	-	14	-	CAGVQNSNTGELFF	TGTGCCGGAGTACAGAATTCGAACACCGGGGAGCTGTTTTTT
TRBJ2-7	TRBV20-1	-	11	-	CSPSDSYEQYF	TGCAGTCCTAGCGATTCCTACGAGCAGTACTTC
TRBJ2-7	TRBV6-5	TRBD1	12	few	CASSPDRGEQYF	TGTGCCAGCAGTCCGGACAGGGGCGAGCAGTACTTC
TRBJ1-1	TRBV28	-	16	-	CASSELRGDGNTEAFF	TGTGCCAGCAGCGAACTAAGGGGGGACGGCAACACTGAAGCTTTCTTT
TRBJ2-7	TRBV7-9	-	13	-	CASSLSGSYEQYF	TGTGCCAGCAGCTTATCGGGTTCCTACGAGCAGTACTTC
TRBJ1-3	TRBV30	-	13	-	CAWSHGSGNTIYF	TGTGCCTGGAGTCACGGTTCTGGAAACACCATATATTTT
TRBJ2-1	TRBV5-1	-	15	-	CASSLESRTRNEQFF	TGCGCCAGCAGCTTGGAATCAAGAACTCGCAATGAGCAGTTCTTC
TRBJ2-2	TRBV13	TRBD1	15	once	CASRRQGAYTGELFF	TGTGCCAGCAGACGACAGGGGGCCTACACCGGGGAGCTGTTTTTT
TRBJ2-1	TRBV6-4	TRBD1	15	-	CASSVSWDSYNEQFF	TGTGCCAGCAGTGTTTCTTGGGACAGCTACAATGAGCAGTTCTTC
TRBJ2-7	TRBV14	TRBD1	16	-	CASSRSRGQVFPEQYF	TGTGCCAGCAGCCGTTCCAGAGGACAGGTATTCCCCGAGCAGTACTTC
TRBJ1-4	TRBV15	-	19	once	CATSRGIPGLGVYNEKLFF	TGTGCCACCAGCAGAGGAATTCCAGGGTTGGGAGTATACAATGAAAAACTGTTTTTT
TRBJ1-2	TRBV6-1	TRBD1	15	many	CASSEGQGFGYGYTF	TGTGCCAGCAGTGAAGGACAGGGGTTCGGATATGGCTACACCTTC
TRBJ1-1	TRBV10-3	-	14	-	CAIRSETWNTEAFF	TGTGCCATCAGATCGGAAACCTGGAACACTGAAGCTTTCTTT
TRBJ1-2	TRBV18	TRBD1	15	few	CASSPTGDVRYGYTF	TGTGCCAGCTCACCGACAGGGGACGTTAGGTATGGCTACACCTTC
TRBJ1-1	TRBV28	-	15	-	CASSISWGWNTEAFF	TGTGCCAGCAGTATTTCATGGGGATGGAACACTGAAGCTTTCTTT
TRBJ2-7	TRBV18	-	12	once	CASSQIDYEQYF	TGTGCCAGCTCACAAATCGACTACGAGCAGTACTTC
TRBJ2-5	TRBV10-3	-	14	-	CAIKPVGSQETQYF	TGTGCCATCAAGCCAGTGGGGTCCCAAGAGACCCAGTACTTC
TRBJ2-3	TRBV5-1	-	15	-	CASSLGHPSTDTQYF	TGCGCCAGCAGCTTGGGGCACCCTAGCACAGATACGCAGTATTTT
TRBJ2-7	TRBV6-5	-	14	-	CASSYASTRAEQYF	TGTGCCAGCAGTTACGCCTCTACCCGGGCCGAGCAGTACTTC
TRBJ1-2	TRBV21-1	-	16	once	CASNPTGARGGTGYTF	TGTGCCAGCAATCCGACAGGGGCGAGAGGGGGGACCGGCTACACCTTC
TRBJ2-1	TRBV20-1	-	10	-	CSAGRNEQFF	TGCAGTGCGGGGAGGAATGAGCAGTTCTTC
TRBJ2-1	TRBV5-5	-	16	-	CASSSRRGGTYNEQFF	TGTGCCAGCAGCTCCCGGAGGGGGGGGACCTACAATGAGCAGTTCTTC
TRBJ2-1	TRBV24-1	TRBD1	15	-	CATSEGTGYDHEQFF	TGTGCCACCAGTGAAGGGACAGGGTACGACCATGAGCAGTTCTTC
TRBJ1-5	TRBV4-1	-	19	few	CASSQDLGTDLIGNQPQHF	TGCGCCAGCAGCCAAGACCTTGGTACAGACCTTATCGGCAATCAGCCCCAGCATTTT
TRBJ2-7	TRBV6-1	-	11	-	CASSDRYEQYF	TGTGCCAGCAGTGACAGGTACGAGCAGTACTTC
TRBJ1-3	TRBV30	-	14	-	CAWDDSYSGNTIYF	TGTGCCTGGGACGACAGCTACTCTGGAAACACCATATATTTT
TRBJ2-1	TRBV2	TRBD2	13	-	CASSLAGFNEQFF	TGTGCCAGCAGCTTAGCGGGGTTCAATGAGCAGTTCTTC